This TCR beta chain comes out of a study of CXCR3-negative and CXCR3-positive naive CD8 T cells (dated by TCRdb to about 2019). At the level of the whole study: In total, 110 million to 150 million TRB reads were obtained, corresponding to roughly 1.5 +/- 0.3 million reads per library. Data from roughly eleven donors, pooled across two independent experiments, went into the diversity and physicochemical repertoire analyses. For the TRBV-TRBJ cluster analysis, the naive subsets came from 5 or 6 donors, while the memory cells came from 3 donors. General study outcomes and caveats: Freshly isolated PBMCs were used for most assays because CXCR3 expression went down partially after cryopreservation. TRBV-TRBJ usage was similar between naive CXCR3-negative and CXCR3-positive cells from the same donor, while memory cells showed distinct patterns. Because surface CD5, which is linked to self-reactivity in mice, was comparable between the naive subsets, TCR interaction strength was also inferred from the physicochemical properties of TRB CDR3s. TRB CDR3s from CXCR3-positive naive cells showed higher hydrophobicity (lower Kidera factor 4), lower energy, and higher strength and volume indices than CXCR3-negative naive cells. Repertoire diversity was comparably high in both naive subsets but much lower in memory CD8+ T cells.

For each CD8+ T cell subset, flow sorting was done in triplicate, and under 350,000 cells per subset went directly into RLT lysis buffer. To exclude memory contaminants, naive CD8+ T cells were stringently defined as CD45RO-CCR7+CD27+CD95-. Peripheral blood mononuclear cells were isolated from buffy coats using standard density gradient centrifugation. A FACSAria III was used to flow-sort naive CXCR3-negative and CXCR3-positive CD8+ T cells. Total RNA was extracted from sorted cells with an RNeasy Mini Kit. The CDR3 runs 11 amino acids, cysteine and phenylalanine included. No DNA has been recorded. Via the germline V gene (reference sequence), CDR1 is SEHNR and CDR2 FQNEAQ. Concerning this clonotype: The target of this receptor is not known.

The data were produced on a NextSeq 550. The Human TCR Profiling Kit (MiLaboratory) was used to prepare UMI-labeled 5' RACE TRB cDNA libraries. The full amount of extracted RNA was used for cDNA synthesis, and the full amount of resulting cDNA was used for PCR amplification. Libraries were prepared in parallel with an identical number of PCR cycles. The study's processing was this. With a minimum of two reads required per UMI, MIGEC and MiXCR pulled out about 50,000 +/- 10,000 unique UMI-labeled TRB cDNA molecules from each library. An average of approximately 40,000 +/- 10,000 functional in-frame TRB CDR3 nucleotide clonotypes without stop codons was found per library. After downsampling to 5000 UMI-labeled TRB molecules per sample, diversity metrics, including normalized Shannon-Wiener and Chao1, were computed in VDJtools. VDJtools was used to calculate clonotype-size-weighted physicochemical properties of the central five CDR3 residues, namely interaction energy, strength, volume and Kidera factor 4. The reads underwent TCRdb reprocessing, giving one record for each CDR3 protein sequence and no DNA. The V and J calls and clone size come from TCRdb's table, not from the authors' own analysis. The data table for this sample lists 100,000 to 150,000 distinct CDR3 sequences. Of the sample, nearly 0.5% falls within the top ten clones.

This TCR was sampled from a human donor in good health. Some clones in this sample may be carry-over from other donors' samples. The material sequenced was naive CXCR3- CD8+ T cells from blood. This specimen's cell subset or site label, per the study, means: CD45RO-CCR7+CD27+CD95- naive CD8+ T cells lacking CXCR3 (TNR3-). The sequence joins TRBV7-9 to TRBJ2-7. The CDR3 here reads CASTSQYEQYF.